The 31 T cell receptor beta chains below were found in one sample sequenced in a study of blood T cell repertoires in COVID-19 (dated by TCRdb to 2019 to 2021). The method behind the library was the immunoSEQ multiplex PCR assay. As stored in TCRdb, this immuneACCESS dataset retains in-frame rearrangements with V and J assigned. A fraction of the clones does not appear; measured against another copy, unresolved V genes explain less than half of the discrepancy, and the remainder lacks a known reason. The sample contains approximately 11,000 clones, over 80% of them found a single time. The ten largest clones represent 7.7% of the sample. Material: peripheral blood. The source is a man between 65 and 85 years old with active COVID-19.

V usage is TRBV28 and J usage is TRBJ2-7; a possible D gene is TRBD2 (5 bases). CDR1 and CDR2 from the germline V gene are MDHEN and SYDVKM. The germline V and J ends were trimmed by 5 bases and 6 bases, with 20 bases remaining between them. The CDR3 is made up of 15 amino acids. The CDR3 loop reads CASSATTVSGSEQYF. In DNA, the CDR3 is TGTGCCAGCAGTGCCACGACTGTAAGCGGAAGCGAGCAGTACTTC.

This clone is labeled large. The rearrangement joins TRBV6-2 or TRBV6-3 to TRBJ2-1; TRBD1 matches 8 bases. CDR1 and CDR2 from the germline V gene are MNHEY and SVGEGT. The trim removed 4 bases at V and 7 bases at J, leaving 6 bases unmatched. The CDR3 extends over 14 amino acids. The CDR3 protein is CASSSITGGNEQFF. CDR3 nucleotide sequence: TGTGCCAGCAGTTCCATTACAGGGGGGAATGAGCAGTTCTTC.

The chain couples TRBV6-1 to TRBJ1-4; D possibly corresponds to TRBD1 (6 bases). The CDR3 runs to 18 residues. CDR1 and CDR2 from the germline V gene are MNHNS and SASEGT. Trimming stripped 4 bases from V and 1 base from J, with 19 bases between. The CDR3 is CASSGAGGLMRTNEKLFF. DNA of the CDR3: TGTGCCAGCAGTGGTGCGGGGGGCCTGATGCGAACTAATGAAAAACTGTTTTTT.

The chain recombines TRBV19 with TRBJ1-2, with a possible D match to TRBD1 (6 bases). Trimming removed 5 bases at V and 4 bases at J, with 14 bases between. The V gene's germline CDR1 is LNHDA and CDR2 SQIVND (reference sequence). CDR3 length equals 14 residues. CDR3 nucleotides: TGTGCCAGTAGTTCACACCGGGACACCTATGGCTACACCTTC. It translates to CASSSHRDTYGYTF. Full variable domain (remainder filled in from reference TRBV19 and TRBJ1-2): DGGITQSPKYLFRKEGQNVTLSCEQNLNHDAMYWYRQDPGQGLRLIYYSQIVNDFQKGDIAEGYSVSREKKESFPLTVTSAQKNPTAFYLCASSSHRDTYGYTFGSGTRLTVV.

This clone occurred a few times. The chain couples TRBV2 to TRBJ1-6; D uncertain. The CDR3 spans 13 residues. Trimming removed 0 bases at V and 12 bases at J, with 9 bases between. Germline CDR1 reads SNHLY; CDR2 reads FYNNEI. The CDR3 DNA sequence: TGTGCCAGCAGTGAAGCTAGTGGGCTACCCCTCCACTTT. Its translation is CASSEASGLPLHF.

This chain links TRBV5-1 with TRBJ2-7, with TRBD1 matching 8 bases. The length of the CDR3 is 15 residues. Germline V CDR1 and CDR2: SGHRS, YFSETQ. J was trimmed by 5 bases and V by 4 bases; bases with no gene match: 11. The DNA of the CDR3 is TGCGCCAGCAGCCTCGGACAGGGTGGGGTCGACGAGCAGTACTTC. Translating gives CASSLGQGGVDEQYF. The full variable domain, completed using reference TRBV5-1 and TRBJ2-7, is KAGVTQTPRYLIKTRGQQVTLSCSPISGHRSVSWYQQTPGQGLQFLFEYFSETQRNKGNFPGRFSGRQFSNSRSEMNVSTLELGDSALYLCASSLGQGGVDEQYFGPGTRLTVT.

The J gene is TRBJ1-2, the V gene TRBV6-5, with TRBD1 matching 7 bases. This CDR3 has 13 amino acids. The germline CDR1 and CDR2 sequences are MNHEY and SVGAGI. The V gene end was trimmed by 6 bases and the J gene end by 3 bases; junction bases not matched to a gene: 4. The chain's CDR3 is CASRRTGYYGYTF. CDR3 nucleotides: TGTGCCAGCAGACGGACAGGATACTATGGCTACACCTTC.

The chain recombines TRBV5-1 with TRBJ1-4; TRBD1 might be the D (5 bases). The length of the CDR3 is 14 residues. Trimming stripped 3 bases from V and 1 base from J, with 7 bases between. Germline values: CDR1 SGHRS, CDR2 YFSETQ. The DNA of the CDR3 is TGCGCCAGCAGCTCCCAGGGAACTAATGAAAAACTGTTTTTT. It translates to CASSSQGTNEKLFF.

The CDR3 is CSASATGTFLGNTIYF. The CDR3 DNA reads TGCAGTGCTAGTGCTACCGGGACATTCCTAGGAAACACCATATATTTT. The V gene is TRBV20-1, the J gene TRBJ1-3, with a weak D call TRBD1 (6 bases). The CDR3 loop spans 16 amino acids. Germline V gene sequence: CDR1 DFQATT, CDR2 SNEGSKA (reference sequence). With 3 bases removed from V and 4 bases from J, the gap between germline ends came to 19 bases.

This rearrangement joins TRBV7-9 to TRBJ1-1, with 11 bases that match TRBD1. V was clipped by 1 base and J by 8 bases; unmatched bases: 6. The CDR3 is made up of 15 amino acids. Per germline, CDR1 SEHNR and CDR2 FQNEAQ (reference sequence). The CDR3 DNA sequence: TGTGCCAGCAGCTTAGTGAACCGGGACAGGGGGGAAGCTTTCTTT. Its translation: CASSLVNRDRGEAFF.

The chain joins TRBV4-3 to TRBJ2-1; TRBD2 agrees at 9 bases. The CDR3 loop spans 17 amino acids. The V segment lost 0 bases and the J segment 4 bases; nucleotides outside the gene matches: 7. Germline V gene lookup returns CDR1 LGHNA and CDR2 YSLEER. The DNA of the CDR3 is TGCGCCAGCAGCCAAGAAAGGACCAGCGGGGGGTACAATGAGCAGTTCTTC. Amino acids: CASSQERTSGGYNEQFF.

The chain carries TRBV6-5 and TRBJ2-7; 7 bases agree with TRBD2. The CDR3 extends over 14 amino acids. V lost 8 bases to trimming and J lost 0 bases; unmatched junction nucleotides: 7. Germline CDR1 is MNHEY and CDR2 is SVGAGI. Here the CDR3 reads CASSGGPSSYEQYF. CDR3 DNA: TGTGCCAGCTCGGGGGGACCGAGCTCCTACGAGCAGTACTTC.

This chain joins TRBV4-1 and TRBJ2-7; 11 positions match TRBD2. With V trimmed by 1 base and J by 3 bases, 5 bases remained unmatched. The CDR3 has 16 residues. Germline assignment: CDR1 MGHRA and CDR2 YSYEKL. The CDR3 sequence is CASSQVTTSGNYEQYF. Written as DNA, the CDR3 is TGCGCCAGCAGCCAAGTAACGACTAGCGGGAACTACGAGCAGTACTTC.

The chain employs TRBV6-4 and TRBJ2-3, with 16 bases matching TRBD2. J was trimmed by 7 bases and V by 5 bases; bases with no gene match: 12. Germline V gene data show CDR1 as MRHNA and CDR2 as SNTAGT. This CDR3 is built from 18 residues. The DNA of the CDR3 is TGTGCCAGCAGTTCCGGGACTAGCGGGGGGGCCAAAGCGAATACGCAGTATTTT. This sequence encodes CASSSGTSGGAKANTQYF.

Judged by abundance, this clone is medium-sized. The chain joins TRBV19 to TRBJ1-6; weak D call: TRBD1 (6 bases). The germline gives CDR1 LNHDA, CDR2 SQIVND (reference sequence). V was clipped by 3 bases and J by 10 bases, with 16 bases between them. The CDR3 has 15 residues. The CDR3, as DNA: TGTGCCAGTAGTATCAAGGCAGGGGTATTGTCACCCCTCCACTTT. It encodes CASSIKAGVLSPLHF.

This clone was observed once. V and J are TRBV5-5 and TRBJ1-5; 7 nucleotides agree with TRBD1. This CDR3 region has 15 residues. Looked up from germline, CDR1 is SGHKS and CDR2 is YYEKEE (reference sequence). V was pared by 4 bases and J by 1 base, with 5 bases of the junction left unmatched. This chain's CDR3 is CASSAGQASNQPQHF. CDR3 sequence (DNA): TGTGCCAGCAGCGCCGGACAGGCGAGCAATCAGCCCCAGCATTTT.

The gene calls are TRBV2 and TRBJ1-4; 8 bases are shared with TRBD1. Germline lookup yields CDR1 SNHLY and CDR2 FYNNEI. CDR3 length equals 15 residues. The junction had 5 bases not matched to a gene; V was cut back by 8 bases and J by 0 bases. DNA for the CDR3: TGTGCCAGCGGGGGGACAGGCTCAACTAATGAAAAACTGTTTTTT. Protein sequence: CASGGTGSTNEKLFF.

The chain is built from TRBV2 and TRBJ2-7; 9 bases fit TRBD1. J gave up 2 bases and V 2 bases, and 4 bases lay outside the gene matches. Germline CDR1 reads SNHLY; CDR2 reads FYNNEI. The CDR3 length is 15 residues. The chain's CDR3 is CASSERGQGPYEQYF. The CDR3, as DNA: TGTGCCAGCAGTGAAAGGGGACAGGGTCCCTACGAGCAGTACTTC.

This clone was seen a few times. For the CDR3, the DNA is TGTGCCAGTCTCCCGGGACAGCCCACCCCCTACGAGCAGTACTTC. This sequence encodes CASLPGQPTPYEQYF. The chain combines TRBV5-8 with TRBJ2-7, with TRBD1 matching over 7 bases. Germline CDR1 and CDR2: SGHTS and YDEGEE. V lost 8 bases, J lost 2 bases, and 13 bases stayed unmatched. This CDR3 spans 15 amino acids.

The chain combines TRBV28 with TRBJ2-3; possibly TRBD2 for D (6 bases). V was shortened by 8 bases and J by 12 bases, with 21 bases between the two germline ends. The CDR3 loop spans 13 amino acids. CDR1 and CDR2 from the germline V gene are MDHEN and SYDVKM. CDR3 amino acids: CASRTTHTEGQYF. DNA of the CDR3: TGTGCCAGCCGGACTACTCACACTGAGGGACAGTATTTT.

The chain joins TRBV30 to TRBJ1-3, with D tentatively TRBD1 (5 bases). Germline CDR1 GTSNPN, CDR2 SVGIG (reference sequence). Trimming cost V 1 base and J 0 bases, with 16 bases left between them. The CDR3 has 17 amino acids. The CDR3 DNA sequence: TGTGCCTGGAGTGGACAGAGCCGGCTGACCTCTGGAAACACCATATATTTT. This codes for CAWSGQSRLTSGNTIYF.

The chain carries TRBV9 and TRBJ1-2, with D uncertain. Germline assignment: CDR1 SGDLS and CDR2 YYNGEE. Trimming took off 0 bases at V and 4 bases at J, with 10 bases between the two ends. The CDR3 runs to 14 residues. In nucleotides, the CDR3 is TGTGCCAGCAGCGTAGGAATCGGGAGCTATGGCTACACCTTC. It yields the protein CASSVGIGSYGYTF.

The chain is built from TRBV4-2 and TRBJ2-7; 13 bases fit TRBD2. The V segment lost 1 base and the J segment 2 bases; nucleotides outside the gene matches: 8. This CDR3 has 18 residues. The germline CDR1 and CDR2 sequences are LGHNA and YNFKEQ. The CDR3 protein is CASSQVRGLAGTTYEQYF. CDR3 sequence (DNA): TGTGCCAGCAGCCAAGTCCGGGGACTAGCGGGGACGACCTACGAGCAGTACTTC.

The chain links TRBV24-1 to TRBJ2-2; weak D call: TRBD1 (6 bases). Germline assignment: CDR1 KGHDR and CDR2 SFDVKD. V lost 3 bases, J lost 4 bases, and 11 bases lay in between. The CDR3 runs 15 residues. This CDR3 is CATSDPRGRTGELFF. DNA for the CDR3: TGTGCCACCAGTGATCCCAGGGGTCGCACCGGGGAGCTGTTTTTT.

The rearrangement links TRBV7-2 to TRBJ2-1; D is uncertain. Germline loops: CDR1 SGHTA, CDR2 FQGNSA. CDR3 size: 14 residues. V was clipped by 7 bases and J by 4 bases, with 14 bases between them. The CDR3 protein is CASILHTVYNEQFF. The DNA for the CDR3 is TGTGCCAGCATTTTACACACCGTTTACAATGAGCAGTTCTTC.

There are a few counts of this clone. This chain connects TRBV6-6 to TRBJ1-5, with unresolved D. Germline V gene lookup returns CDR1 MNHNY and CDR2 SVGAGI (reference sequence). Trimming cost V 7 bases and J 2 bases, with 6 bases left between them. The CDR3 runs 12 residues. CDR3: CASTPGNQPQHF. In DNA form, the CDR3 reads TGTGCCAGCACCCCAGGCAATCAGCCCCAGCATTTT.

The CDR3 loop reads CASSYDGARNTIYF. Here the CDR3 DNA reads TGTGCCAGCAGTTATGATGGGGCCAGAAACACCATATATTTT. The V and J genes are TRBV6-5 and TRBJ1-3; TRBD1 might be the D (5 bases). The V end lost 3 bases, the J end lost 5 bases, and 11 bases lay between the germline ends. CDR3 length equals 14 residues. From germline, CDR1 is MNHEY and CDR2 SVGAGI.

This clone was picked up a small number of times. In DNA form, the CDR3 reads TGTGCCAGCAGTGAAGGAATGGACACCAGTCAGCCCCAGCATTTT. Translated, it gives CASSEGMDTSQPQHF. This chain uses TRBV6-1 with TRBJ1-5; maybe TRBD1 (5 bases). The length of the CDR3 is 15 residues. CDR1 is MNHNS and CDR2 is SASEGT in the germline V gene. Trimming stripped 1 base from V and 6 bases from J, with 13 bases between.

This chain joins TRBV4-2 and TRBJ2-5, with TRBD1 matching 12 bases. The CDR3 is 16 residues long. V trimming: 4 bases; J trimming: 4 bases; junction bases outside the gene matches: 7. Looked up from germline, CDR1 is LGHNA and CDR2 is YNFKEQ. As DNA, the CDR3 is TGTGCCAGCAGCCCAGGGGGACAGGGGGCAGGAGAGACCCAGTACTTC. Translated: CASSPGGQGAGETQYF.

The chain is built from TRBV19 and TRBJ2-1, with D maybe TRBD1 (6 bases). V lost 7 bases, J lost 6 bases, and 13 bases lay in between. The CDR3 length is 13 residues. The germline V gene encodes CDR1 LNHDA and CDR2 SQIVND (reference sequence). The CDR3 region has the DNA TGTGCCAGTACTCTCCAACAGGGCAATGAGCAGTTCTTC. It codes for CASTLQQGNEQFF.

V and J are TRBV7-6 and TRBJ1-2; tentative D call: TRBD1 (6 bases). Germline V lookup: CDR1 SGHVS, CDR2 FNYEAQ. The germline V and J ends were trimmed by 0 bases and 8 bases, with 10 bases remaining between them. The CDR3 totals 13 residues. The CDR3 loop reads CASSLAGGGGYTF. CDR3 nucleotide sequence: TGTGCCAGCAGCTTAGCAGGGGGTGGCGGCTACACCTTC.